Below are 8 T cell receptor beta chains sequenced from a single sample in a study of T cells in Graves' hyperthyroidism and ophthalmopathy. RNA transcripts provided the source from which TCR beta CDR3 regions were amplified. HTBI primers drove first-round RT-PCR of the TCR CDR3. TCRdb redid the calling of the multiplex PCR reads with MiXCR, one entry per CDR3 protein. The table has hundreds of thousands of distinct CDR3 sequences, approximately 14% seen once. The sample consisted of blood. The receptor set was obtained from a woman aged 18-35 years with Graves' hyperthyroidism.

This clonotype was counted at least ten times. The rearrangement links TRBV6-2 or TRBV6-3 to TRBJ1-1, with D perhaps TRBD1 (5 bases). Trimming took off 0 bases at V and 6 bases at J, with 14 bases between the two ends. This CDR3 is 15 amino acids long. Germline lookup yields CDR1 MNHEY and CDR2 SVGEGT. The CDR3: CASSYSTGGWAEAFF. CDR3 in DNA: TGTGCCAGCAGTTACTCTACAGGCGGGTGGGCTGAAGCTTTCTTT.

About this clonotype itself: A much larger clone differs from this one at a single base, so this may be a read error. CDR3: CASSPEGTGQGSTGELFF. The CDR3 DNA follows: TGCGCCAGCAGCCCGGAGGGGACGGGACAGGGAAGCACCGGGGAGCTGTTTTTT. V gene TRBV5-1 combines with J gene TRBJ2-2; 9 nucleotides align to TRBD1. CDR1 SGHRS and CDR2 YFSETQ come from the germline V gene. The CDR3 loop spans 18 amino acids. The V gene end was trimmed by 4 bases and the J gene end by 4 bases; junction bases not matched to a gene: 14. Based on the CDR3 plus reference TRBV5-1 and TRBJ2-2, the full variable domain is KAGVTQTPRYLIKTRGQQVTLSCSPISGHRSVSWYQQTPGQGLQFLFEYFSETQRNKGNFPGRFSGRQFSNSRSEMNVSTLELGDSALYLCASSPEGTGQGSTGELFFGEGSRLTVL.

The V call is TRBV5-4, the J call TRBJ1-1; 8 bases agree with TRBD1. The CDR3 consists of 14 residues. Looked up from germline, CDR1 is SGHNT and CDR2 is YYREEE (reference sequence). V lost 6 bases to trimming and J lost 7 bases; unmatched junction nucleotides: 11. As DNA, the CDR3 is TGTGCCAGCACCCAACAGGGGGTTGCAGGTGAAGCTTTCTTT. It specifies CASTQQGVAGEAFF.

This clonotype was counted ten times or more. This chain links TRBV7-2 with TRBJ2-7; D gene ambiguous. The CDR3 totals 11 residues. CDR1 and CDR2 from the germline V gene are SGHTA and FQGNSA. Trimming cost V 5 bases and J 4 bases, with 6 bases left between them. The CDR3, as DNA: TGTGCCAGCAGCAGGAATTACGAGCAGTACTTC. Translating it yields CASSRNYEQYF.

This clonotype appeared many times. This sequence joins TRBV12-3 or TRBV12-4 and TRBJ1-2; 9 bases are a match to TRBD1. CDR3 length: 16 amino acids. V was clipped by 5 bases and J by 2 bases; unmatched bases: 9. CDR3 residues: CASSSLGQGLNYGYTF. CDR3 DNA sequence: TGTGCCAGCAGTAGCCTTGGACAGGGGTTAAACTATGGCTACACCTTC.

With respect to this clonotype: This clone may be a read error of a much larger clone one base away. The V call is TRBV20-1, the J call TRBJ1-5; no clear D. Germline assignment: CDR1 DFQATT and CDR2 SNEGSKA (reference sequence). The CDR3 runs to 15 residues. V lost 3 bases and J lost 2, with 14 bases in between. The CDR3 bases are TGCAGTGCTAGGAAGCAGAGGGTAGGCAATCAGCCCCAGCATTTT. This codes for CSARKQRVGNQPQHF.

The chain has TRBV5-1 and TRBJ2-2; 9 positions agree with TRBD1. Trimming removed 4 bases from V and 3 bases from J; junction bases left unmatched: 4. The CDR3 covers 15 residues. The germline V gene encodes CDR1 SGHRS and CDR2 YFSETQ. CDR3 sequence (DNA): TGCGCCAGCAGCCCGGGACAGGGTTACACCGGGGAGCTGTTTTTT. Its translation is CASSPGQGYTGELFF.

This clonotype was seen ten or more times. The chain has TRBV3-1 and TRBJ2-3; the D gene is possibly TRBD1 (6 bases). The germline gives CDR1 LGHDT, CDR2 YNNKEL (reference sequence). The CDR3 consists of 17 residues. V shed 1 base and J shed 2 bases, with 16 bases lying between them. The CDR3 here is CASSQVAGAIFTDTQYF. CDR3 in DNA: TGTGCCAGCAGCCAAGTCGCAGGGGCTATTTTCACAGATACGCAGTATTTT.